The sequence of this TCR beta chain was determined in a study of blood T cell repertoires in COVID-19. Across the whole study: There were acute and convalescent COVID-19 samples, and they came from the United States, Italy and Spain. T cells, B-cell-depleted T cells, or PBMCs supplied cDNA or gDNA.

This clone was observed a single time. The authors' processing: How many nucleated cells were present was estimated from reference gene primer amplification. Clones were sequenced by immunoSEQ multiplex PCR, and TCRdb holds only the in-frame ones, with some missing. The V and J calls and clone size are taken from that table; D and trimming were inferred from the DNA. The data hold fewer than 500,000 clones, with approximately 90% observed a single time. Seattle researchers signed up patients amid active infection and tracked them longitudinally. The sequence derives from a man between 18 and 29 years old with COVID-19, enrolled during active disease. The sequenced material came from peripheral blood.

CDR3 in DNA: TGCAGTGCTAGTCAGGGGAGTGAGACCCAGTACTTC. Protein product: CSASQGSETQYF. This chain uses TRBV20-1 with TRBJ2-5; D might be TRBD1 (6 bases). V lost 3 bases to trimming and J lost 5 bases, with 10 bases between them. The germline V gene encodes CDR1 DFQATT and CDR2 SNEGSKA (reference sequence). CDR3 length: 12 residues.